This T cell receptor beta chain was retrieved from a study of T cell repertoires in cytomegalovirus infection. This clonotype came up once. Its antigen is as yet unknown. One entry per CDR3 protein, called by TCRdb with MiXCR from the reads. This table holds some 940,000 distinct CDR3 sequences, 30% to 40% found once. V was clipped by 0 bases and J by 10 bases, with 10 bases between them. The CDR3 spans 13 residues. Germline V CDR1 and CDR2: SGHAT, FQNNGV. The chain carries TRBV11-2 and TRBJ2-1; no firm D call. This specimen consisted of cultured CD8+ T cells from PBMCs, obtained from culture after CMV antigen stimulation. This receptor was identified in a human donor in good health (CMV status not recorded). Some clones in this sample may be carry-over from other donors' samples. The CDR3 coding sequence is TGTGCCAGCAGCTTAGAAACCCCTTACGAGCAGTTCTTC. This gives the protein CASSLETPYEQFF.